These 17 T cell receptor beta chains were sequenced from one sample in a study of T cells in Graves' hyperthyroidism and ophthalmopathy. RNA transcripts served as the template for amplifying TCR beta CDR3 regions. First-round RT-PCR with HTBI primers amplified the TCR CDR3 region. TCRdb analysed the multiplex PCR reads with MiXCR anew, one entry per CDR3 protein. Of around 500,000 distinct CDR3 sequences listed, 13% to 15% are singletons. Sequenced input: blood. Receptor source: a woman aged 40-49 years with Graves' hyperthyroidism.

The rearrangement joins TRBV6-1 to TRBJ1-5; 11 bases map to TRBD1. This CDR3 comprises 14 residues. CDR1 is MNHNS, CDR2 SASEGT, per germline. V lost 7 bases to trimming and J lost 7 bases; unmatched junction nucleotides: 6. DNA for the CDR3: TGTGCCAGCAACCCTGGGACAGGGGGACAGCCCCAGCATTTT. Translated: CASNPGTGGQPQHF.

This clonotype was detected only a few times. The rearrangement links TRBV7-9 to TRBJ2-7; 7 bases fit TRBD1. The CDR3 consists of 14 residues. Looked up from germline, CDR1 is SEHNR and CDR2 is FQNEAQ (reference sequence). The junction had 11 bases not matched to a gene; V was cut back by 7 bases and J by 5 bases. CDR3 residues: CASNRDSTSHEQYF. CDR3 sequence (DNA): TGTGCCAGCAACAGGGACAGTACCAGCCACGAGCAGTACTTC.

This clonotype was detected ten times or more. The chain is built from TRBV11-1 and TRBJ2-5; D is perhaps TRBD1 or TRBD2 (6 bases each). Germline loops: CDR1 SGHAT, CDR2 FQDESV (reference sequence). Trimming took off 5 bases at V and 5 bases at J, with 18 bases between the two ends. This CDR3 has 15 amino acids. The CDR3: CASSARGHREETQYF. CDR3 nucleotide sequence: TGTGCCAGCAGCGCCCGGGGGCACCGGGAGGAGACCCAGTACTTC.

This clonotype was found a few times. This chain uses TRBV10-1 with TRBJ2-1, with unresolved D. Germline V lookup: CDR1 WNHNN, CDR2 SYGVQD (reference sequence). CDR3 length: 12 amino acids. V was shortened by 4 bases and J by 6 bases, with 7 bases between the two germline ends. CDR3 bases: TGCGCCAGCAGTGGAGAAATCAATGAGCAGTTCTTC. Translating gives CASSGEINEQFF.

This clonotype appeared a few times. V and J are TRBV19 and TRBJ1-2, with 7 positions matching TRBD1. Germline trimming cut 5 bases from V and 0 bases from J; bases unmatched to any gene: 3. This CDR3 contains 14 residues. Germline V gene data show CDR1 as LNHDA and CDR2 as SQIVND (reference sequence). The CDR3 sequence: CASSGQATNYGYTF. In DNA form, the CDR3 reads TGTGCCAGTAGTGGACAGGCAACTAACTATGGCTACACCTTC.

This clonotype has a count of ten or more. This chain uses TRBV2 with TRBJ2-2; TRBD2 agrees at 8 bases. Looked up from germline, CDR1 is SNHLY and CDR2 is FYNNEI. The CDR3 runs 14 residues. Germline trimming cut 7 bases from V and 5 bases from J; bases unmatched to any gene: 6. The CDR3 nucleotides read TGTGCCAGCACGTTGAAGCGGGAGACCGGGGAGCTGTTTTTT. This encodes CASTLKRETGELFF.

Many counts were recorded for this clonotype. The chain carries TRBV20-1 and TRBJ2-1; TRBD2 agrees at 9 bases. The CDR3 loop spans 15 amino acids. In germline, CDR1 is DFQATT, CDR2 SNEGSKA (reference sequence). Trimming took 6 bases from V and 0 from J; bases not matched to a gene: 6. The CDR3 reads CSAHSGSSSYNEQFF. As DNA, the CDR3 is TGCAGTGCGCATAGCGGGAGCAGCTCCTACAATGAGCAGTTCTTC.

CDR3 protein: CATSGADNYGYTF. As DNA, the CDR3 is TGTGCCACCTCCGGGGCTGATAACTATGGCTACACCTTC. The rearrangement joins TRBV13 to TRBJ1-2; maybe TRBD1 (5 bases). Germline CDR1 and CDR2: PRHDT and FYEKMQ (reference sequence). The CDR3 loop spans 13 amino acids. Trimming cost V 10 bases and J 1 base, with 13 bases left between them.

This clonotype has a count of ten or more. This chain connects TRBV11-3 to TRBJ2-2, with a tentative D call TRBD1 (6 bases). In germline, CDR1 is SGHNT, CDR2 YENEEA. The CDR3 sequence is 17 residues long. Trimming removed 0 bases at V and 6 bases at J, with 17 bases between. The DNA for the CDR3 is TGTGCCAGCAGCTTAGACGGGACATCGGAGAGTGCCGGGGAGCTGTTTTTT. Translating it yields CASSLDGTSESAGELFF. The full variable domain, with the rest looked up from reference TRBV11-3 and TRBJ2-2, is EAGVVQSPRYKIIEKKQPVAFWCNPISGHNTLYWYLQNLGQGPELLIRYENEEAVDDSQLPKDRFSAERLKGVDSTLKIQPAELGDSAVYLCASSLDGTSESAGELFFGEGSRLTVL.

There are many counts of this clonotype. This chain links TRBV30 with TRBJ2-7; D gene unclear. Germline assignment: CDR1 GTSNPN and CDR2 SVGIG (reference sequence). Trimming removed 0 bases at V and 3 bases at J, with 6 bases between. CDR3 length equals 12 residues. In DNA form, the CDR3 reads TGTGCCTGGAGTGTACAAGGCTACGAGCAGTACTTC. Translated: CAWSVQGYEQYF.

The chain uses TRBV9 and TRBJ2-1; no reliable D call. Germline lookup yields CDR1 SGDLS and CDR2 YYNGEE. V was pared by 0 bases and J by 3 bases, with 4 bases between. This CDR3 is 13 amino acids long. The CDR3 DNA follows: TGTGCCAGCAGCGTAGACGGCTACAATGAGCAGTTCTTC. Its protein is CASSVDGYNEQFF.

The chain links TRBV28 to TRBJ1-3; D may be TRBD1 (6 bases). CDR1 is MDHEN and CDR2 is SYDVKM in the germline V gene. There are 16 residues in the CDR3. V shed 8 bases and J shed 0 bases, with 17 bases lying between them. The CDR3 region has the DNA TGTGCCAGCGGTAGCGGGGGGGCGGTCTCTGGAAACACCATATATTTT. Encoded protein: CASGSGGAVSGNTIYF.

This clonotype appeared a few times. Here the CDR3 reads CASSVSGTSRYNEQFF. CDR3 sequence (DNA): TGTGCCAGCAGCGTAAGCGGGACTAGCAGATACAATGAGCAGTTCTTC. This chain connects TRBV7-2 to TRBJ2-1, with 9 bases that match TRBD2. This CDR3 is built from 16 residues. Germline assignment: CDR1 SGHTA and CDR2 FQGNSA. V was clipped by 5 bases and J by 4 bases; unmatched bases: 9.

This clonotype was seen a few times. J is TRBJ1-1 and V is TRBV2, with D possibly being TRBD1 (6 bases). Trimming shortened V by 6 bases and J by 11 bases, and 22 bases separated the two germline ends. The CDR3 has 14 residues. Looked up from germline, CDR1 is SNHLY and CDR2 is FYNNEI. DNA of the CDR3: TGTGCCAGCAGGGTCCACAGGGAAGCTCGGGACGCTTTCTTT. Protein: CASRVHREARDAFF. The whole variable domain, filled in from reference TRBV2 and TRBJ1-1, reads EPEVTQTPSHQVTQMGQEVILRCVPISNHLYFYWYRQILGQKVEFLVSFYNNEISEKSEIFDDQFSVERPDGSNFTLKIRSTKLEDSAMYFCASRVHREARDAFFGQGTRLTVV.

This clonotype was detected many times. This chain links TRBV7-9 with TRBJ2-7; a weak D match, TRBD1 (6 bases). The CDR3 totals 14 residues. With 2 bases removed from V and 3 bases from J, the gap between germline ends came to 11 bases. Looked up from germline, CDR1 is SEHNR and CDR2 is FQNEAQ (reference sequence). In DNA, the CDR3 is TGTGCCAGCAGCTTAAGCGAACAGGGCTACGAGCAGTACTTC. Its translation is CASSLSEQGYEQYF.

This clonotype was seen repeatedly, ten times or more. This chain links TRBV20-1 with TRBJ2-7; 8 bases fit TRBD2. Germline CDR1 is DFQATT and CDR2 is SNEGSKA (reference sequence). The CDR3 runs 16 residues. The ends lost 2 bases at V and 2 bases at J; junction bases unmatched: 11. The CDR3 here is CSARSVLAGVTYEQYF. As DNA, the CDR3 is TGCAGTGCTAGATCAGTCCTAGCGGGTGTCACCTACGAGCAGTACTTC.

This clonotype was found many times. The chain is built from TRBV5-1 and TRBJ2-1; D is unclear. V was pared by 0 bases and J by 2 bases, with 9 bases between. The CDR3 runs 15 residues. CDR1 and CDR2 (germline): SGHRS, YFSETQ. The CDR3 region has the DNA TGCGCCAGCAGCTTGGGACGACAAACCTACAATGAGCAGTTCTTC. Amino acids: CASSLGRQTYNEQFF.